These 25 T cell receptor beta chains came from one sample sequenced in a study of OX40 agonist ivuxolimab in advanced cancers. This table comes from immunoSEQ multiplex PCR, and its TCRdb copy is limited to in-frame clones, with some not included. The sample holds tens of thousands of clones, about 88% seen once. This material consisted of CD4+ or CD8+ T cells sorted from blood, taken in a trial of the OX40 agonist ivuxolimab. The source is an adult with an advanced solid tumor such as melanoma, head and neck, liver or kidney cancer.

V gene TRBV18 combines with J gene TRBJ1-1; D ambiguous. Germline-derived CDR1 and CDR2 are KGHSH and LQKENI. The V end was cut by 3 bases, the J end by 1 base, with 9 bases between. The CDR3 is 14 amino acids. The DNA of the CDR3 is TGTGCCAGCTCACCCAGGTCCGCGAACACTGAAGCTTTCTTT. It specifies CASSPRSANTEAFF.

The V gene is TRBV6-6, the J gene TRBJ1-1; 7 positions agree with TRBD1. Germline-derived CDR1 and CDR2 are MNHNY and SVGAGI (reference sequence). V was clipped by 2 bases and J by 3 bases; unmatched bases: 3. The CDR3 runs 14 residues. The DNA for the CDR3 is TGTGCCAGCAGTTACCCCGACAGGGACACTGAAGCTTTCTTT. Amino acids: CASSYPDRDTEAFF.

The chain is built from TRBV6-5 and TRBJ1-2; no clear D. Germline lookup yields CDR1 MNHEY and CDR2 SVGAGI. This CDR3 spans 11 amino acids. V dropped 2 bases and J dropped 7 bases, with 5 bases sitting between them. The CDR3 region is CASSYGAGYTF. The CDR3 bases are TGTGCCAGCAGTTACGGTGCTGGCTACACCTTC.

V and J are TRBV20-1 and TRBJ1-2, with D uncertain. CDR1 is DFQATT and CDR2 is SNEGSKA in the germline V gene (reference sequence). CDR3 length equals 11 residues. CDR3 residues: CRTGIPDGYTF. The CDR3 bases are TGCAGGACGGGTATACCCGATGGCTACACCTTC.

The rearrangement joins TRBV7-8 to TRBJ2-1; maybe TRBD2 (6 bases). The CDR3 totals 14 residues. Germline assignment: CDR1 SGHVS and CDR2 FQNEAQ. V lost 5 bases and J 7 bases, leaving 15 bases between the germline ends. The CDR3 loop reads CASSPAGRRNEQFF. The CDR3, as DNA: TGTGCCAGCAGCCCTGCGGGAAGACGGAATGAGCAGTTCTTC.

This clone was detected once. This chain links TRBV5-4 with TRBJ1-4, with D maybe TRBD1 (5 bases). Germline V gives CDR1 SGHNT, CDR2 YYREEE (reference sequence). The length of the CDR3 is 14 residues. Trimming removed 1 base from V and 7 bases from J, with 11 bases in between. In nucleotides, the CDR3 is TGTGCCAGCAGCTTGCCGACAGAGGGTGAAAAACTGTTTTTT. This translates into CASSLPTEGEKLFF.

This clone was seen a single time. The V gene is TRBV28, the J gene TRBJ1-1; D remains unclear. CDR3 length equals 11 residues. V was pared by 10 bases and J by 10 bases, with 16 bases between. CDR1 is MDHEN and CDR2 is SYDVKM in the germline V gene. CDR3 in amino acids: CATSYRRAAFF. DNA of the CDR3: TGTGCCACCTCCTACAGAAGGGCAGCTTTCTTT. Variable domain in full (rest from reference TRBV28 and TRBJ1-1): DVKVTQSSRYLVKRTGEKVFLECVQDMDHENMFWYRQDPGLGLRLIYFSYDVKMKEKGDIPEGYSVSREKKERFSLILESASTNQTSMYLCATSYRRAAFFGQGTRLTVV.

The chain couples TRBV7-2 to TRBJ2-5; TRBD1 or TRBD2 may be the D gene (5 bases each). Trimming pared 5 bases from V and 5 bases from J, leaving 18 bases between. Germline V gives CDR1 SGHTA, CDR2 FQGNSA. The CDR3 is made up of 15 amino acids. Here the CDR3 reads CASSGRDRLGETQYF. In DNA, the CDR3 is TGTGCCAGCAGCGGCCGGGACCGGTTGGGGGAGACCCAGTACTTC.

The chain has TRBV30 and TRBJ1-4; D is unresolved. Germline CDR1 and CDR2: GTSNPN and SVGIG (reference sequence). The CDR3 contains 16 residues. V gave up 4 bases and J gave up 1 base, with 16 bases separating them. The CDR3 is CAWTPMGGLTNEKLFF. The CDR3 nucleotides are TGTGCCTGGACCCCGATGGGTGGTCTAACTAATGAAAAACTGTTTTTT.

This clone has only one observation. CDR3 DNA sequence: TGTGCCAGCAGCTCCGGACTAGCGGGGGCGTACGGGGAGCTGTTTTTT. Residues: CASSSGLAGAYGELFF. The V call is TRBV5-4, the J call TRBJ2-2; TRBD2 matches 13 bases. The CDR3 is made up of 16 amino acids. Germline V gene lookup returns CDR1 SGHNT and CDR2 YYREEE (reference sequence). The V segment lost 3 bases and the J segment 7 bases; nucleotides outside the gene matches: 6.

The V call is TRBV10-3, the J call TRBJ1-1; D gene unclear. The CDR3 sequence is 14 residues long. V was cut by 3 bases and J by 1 base, with 9 bases left in between. The germline V gene has CDR1 ENHRY and CDR2 SYGVKD. The CDR3 coding sequence is TGTGCCATCAGTGAAGGAACACCGAACACTGAAGCTTTCTTT. Its translation is CAISEGTPNTEAFF.

The V gene is TRBV6-1, the J gene TRBJ1-6, with D possibly being TRBD1 (5 bases). CDR3 length equals 15 residues. V was shortened by 6 bases and J by 10 bases, with 19 bases between the two germline ends. The V gene's germline CDR1 is MNHNS and CDR2 SASEGT. CDR3 DNA sequence: TGTGCCAGCAGAACCAGGAAATTAGGGGAATCACCCCTCCACTTT. It codes for CASRTRKLGESPLHF.

The chain is built from TRBV5-1 and TRBJ1-5; D remains ambiguous. V was clipped by 9 bases and J by 13 bases, with 8 bases between them. Germline V lookup: CDR1 SGHRS, CDR2 YFSETQ. This CDR3 comprises 8 residues. The CDR3 here is CAKPGQHF. The CDR3 bases are TGCGCCAAGCCGGGTCAGCATTTT.

The chain is built from TRBV7-9 and TRBJ2-2; TRBD1 aligns across 7 bases. With 6 bases clipped from V and 7 bases from J, the junction kept 17 bases outside the gene matches. The germline V gene encodes CDR1 SEHNR and CDR2 FQNEAQ (reference sequence). CDR3 length: 17 residues. For the CDR3, the DNA is TGTGCCAGCAGTTCGCAAAACACAGGGGTAAAGGTCGGGGAGCTGTTTTTT. Its protein is CASSSQNTGVKVGELFF.

The CDR3 coding sequence is TGTGCCAGCAAATCGGGGAATGAGCAGTTCTTC. Amino acid sequence: CASKSGNEQFF. The chain links TRBV6-1 to TRBJ2-1, with a tentative D call TRBD2 (5 bases). This CDR3 is built from 11 residues. Germline lookup yields CDR1 MNHNS and CDR2 SASEGT. V was trimmed by 7 bases and J by 7 bases, leaving 8 bases between them.

The chain uses TRBV7-3 and TRBJ2-5, with D possibly matching TRBD1 (6 bases). Trimming took 4 bases from V and 2 from J, leaving 14 bases between them. This CDR3 comprises 15 residues. The germline V gene encodes CDR1 SGHTA and CDR2 FQGTGA. The DNA for the CDR3 is TGTGCCAGCAGCTCTCGGACAGCCCTACAAGAGACCCAGTACTTC. Translation: CASSSRTALQETQYF.

The chain links TRBV27 to TRBJ2-5, with 8 positions matching TRBD2. The DNA matches TRBJ2-7 better at its end, which makes the J call doubtful. The V gene's germline CDR1 is MNHEY and CDR2 SMNVEV (reference sequence). There are 17 residues in the CDR3. The CDR3 here is CASSRHQVGTRVSEQYF. The CDR3, as DNA: TGTGCCAGCAGCCGACATCAAGTGGGGACTAGAGTCTCCGAGCAGTACTTC.

The rearrangement links TRBV7-9 to TRBJ1-2; no firm D call. CDR1 and CDR2 from the germline V gene are SEHNR and FQNEAQ (reference sequence). The V end was cut by 1 base, the J end by 4 bases, with 7 bases between. The CDR3 length is 13 residues. CDR3 region: CASSLEGFYGYTF. The CDR3 nucleotides read TGTGCCAGCAGCTTAGAAGGGTTCTATGGCTACACCTTC.

The V call is TRBV4-2, the J call TRBJ2-7; 7 nucleotides align to TRBD1. V shed 7 bases and J 2 bases; nucleotides not matched to a gene: 11. Germline values: CDR1 LGHNA, CDR2 YNFKEQ. The CDR3 is 15 residues long. The CDR3 DNA reads TGTGCCAGCATTTTCAAGACAGGGATCCCCTACGAGCAGTACTTC. Its protein is CASIFKTGIPYEQYF.

This clone was found a few times. The genes are TRBV19 and TRBJ1-2, with D tentatively TRBD1 (5 bases). Per germline, CDR1 LNHDA and CDR2 SQIVND (reference sequence). V shed 5 bases and J shed 8 bases, with 18 bases lying between them. This CDR3 has 14 residues. This chain's CDR3 is CASSVDGTRRGYTF. The CDR3 DNA sequence: TGTGCCAGTAGTGTCGACGGGACCCGCAGGGGCTACACCTTC.

The chain uses TRBV7-9 and TRBJ1-4; D gene unclear. The germline gives CDR1 SEHNR, CDR2 FQNEAQ (reference sequence). Trimming shortened V by 5 bases and J by 7 bases, and 14 bases separated the two germline ends. The CDR3 sequence is 14 residues long. CDR3 amino acids: CASSVGELSEKLFF. The CDR3 DNA reads TGTGCCAGCAGCGTCGGGGAGTTGAGTGAAAAACTGTTTTTT. Looking up the rest from reference TRBV7-9 and TRBJ1-4 gives the full variable domain: DTGVSQNPRHKITKRGQNVTFRCDPISEHNRLYWYRQTLGQGPEFLTYFQNEAQLEKSRLLSDRFSAERPKGSFSTLEIQRTEQGDSAMYLCASSVGELSEKLFFGSGTQLSVL.

The chain carries TRBV7-9 and TRBJ1-3, with D unclear. The CDR3 is 14 residues long. V lost 0 bases and J lost 0, with 3 bases in between. From germline, CDR1 is SEHNR and CDR2 FQNEAQ (reference sequence). CDR3 loop: CASSLADSGNTIYF. As DNA, the CDR3 is TGTGCCAGCAGCTTAGCCGACTCTGGAAACACCATATATTTT.

This clone was recorded a few times. V is TRBV10-3 and J is TRBJ1-3; 7 positions match TRBD1. The CDR3 has 19 amino acids. V shed 5 bases, J shed 0 bases, and the junction held 16 bases outside the gene matches. Germline CDR1 ENHRY, CDR2 SYGVKD. DNA of the CDR3: TGTGCCATCAGTAACAAATTAGGGGGCCCCAATTCCTCTGGAAACACCATATATTTT. Protein product: CAISNKLGGPNSSGNTIYF.

This clone has only a few counts. This chain links TRBV5-4 with TRBJ1-4, with D unclear. Germline V lookup: CDR1 SGHNT, CDR2 YYREEE (reference sequence). The CDR3 is 13 amino acids. Trimming shortened V by 3 bases and J by 3 bases, and 6 bases separated the two germline ends. Written as DNA, the CDR3 is TGTGCCAGCAGCTCTGTCCCTAATGAAAAACTGTTTTTT. It encodes CASSSVPNEKLFF.

This chain links TRBV2 with TRBJ2-5; TRBD2 aligns across 9 bases. The length of the CDR3 is 14 residues. Germline CDR1 SNHLY, CDR2 FYNNEI. The V segment lost 2 bases and the J segment 4 bases; nucleotides outside the gene matches: 2. CDR3 coding DNA: TGTGCCAGCAGTGAAAGACTAGCGGTAGAGACCCAGTACTTC. Translated: CASSERLAVETQYF.